Below, 27 T cell receptor beta chains from the same sample are listed, as sequenced in a study of CD8+ T cells in alopecia areata. Investigators isolated RNA and reverse transcribed it into cDNA to act as the sequencing template. Sequencing was performed with immunoSEQ multiplex PCR; in TCRdb, only in-frame clones are kept and a portion is missing. The repertoire includes 110,000 or so clones, about 60% of them detected once, and 2.8% sits in the top ten. Sequences were obtained from CD4+ T cells sorted from blood. The origin of the receptors is a human donor in good health.

The CDR3 protein is CASSSGLAAYNEQFF. CDR3 nucleotides: TGTGCCAGCAGCTCCGGGCTAGCGGCCTACAATGAGCAGTTCTTC. J is TRBJ2-1 and V is TRBV7-2; 7 bases line up with TRBD2. The CDR3 has 15 residues. J gave up 2 bases and V 4 bases, and 5 bases lay outside the gene matches. Germline V CDR1 and CDR2: SGHTA, FQGNSA.

J is TRBJ1-3 and V is TRBV7-2, with no clear D. Trimming left V 0 bases short and J 0 bases short, with 3 bases between. The CDR3 covers 14 residues. Per the germline V gene, CDR1 is SGHTA and CDR2 is FQGNSA. CDR3 sequence: CASSLAVSGNTIYF. CDR3 bases: TGTGCCAGCAGCTTAGCTGTCTCTGGAAACACCATATATTTT. The complete variable domain, with remaining parts taken from reference TRBV7-2 and TRBJ1-3, reads GAGVSQSPSNKVTEKGKDVELRCDPISGHTALYWYRQSLGQGLEFLIYFQGNSAPDKSGLPSDRFSAERTGGSVSTLTIQRTQQEDSAVYLCASSLAVSGNTIYFGEGSWLTVV.

This chain joins TRBV5-6 and TRBJ1-1; D is unresolved. The CDR3 contains 12 residues. Germline V gene lookup returns CDR1 SGHDT and CDR2 YYEEEE. V was pared by 2 bases and J by 10 bases, with 12 bases between. CDR3 in DNA: TGTGCCAGCAGCTTCACTTCCTTTCCAGCTTTCTTT. Translated: CASSFTSFPAFF.

This chain connects TRBV15 to TRBJ1-1; D is ambiguous. Germline V gives CDR1 LNHNV, CDR2 YYDKDF (reference sequence). V gave up 6 bases and J gave up 2 bases, with 7 bases separating them. This CDR3 has 12 amino acids. The CDR3 protein is CATRKSNTEAFF. For the CDR3, the DNA is TGTGCCACCAGGAAATCAAACACTGAAGCTTTCTTT.

The V gene is TRBV29-1, the J gene TRBJ2-5, with 9 bases fitting TRBD1. V lost 3 bases to trimming and J lost 7 bases; unmatched junction nucleotides: 9. Germline-derived CDR1 and CDR2 are SQVTM and ANQGSEA. This CDR3 contains 14 residues. The CDR3 is CSVDHSGQGLTQYF. Written as DNA, the CDR3 is TGCAGCGTTGATCACAGCGGACAGGGGTTGACCCAGTACTTC.

This clone showed up just once. This chain uses TRBV25-1 with TRBJ2-7; 13 nucleotides agree with TRBD2. Germline CDR1 reads MGHDK; CDR2 reads SYGVNS. After removal of 4 bases from V and 4 bases from J, the junction contained 4 bases not matched to a gene. CDR3 length: 15 residues. The CDR3 loop is CASSGTSGGGYEQYF. In DNA, the CDR3 is TGTGCCAGCAGTGGGACTAGCGGGGGAGGGTACGAGCAGTACTTC.

CDR3 amino acids: CASSRQGEGYGYTF. The CDR3 coding sequence is TGTGCCAGCAGCAGACAGGGAGAGGGCTATGGCTACACCTTC. The chain couples TRBV6-6 to TRBJ1-2; 7 positions match TRBD1. The CDR3 covers 14 residues. In germline, CDR1 is MNHNY, CDR2 SVGAGI (reference sequence). The trim removed 6 bases at V and 4 bases at J, leaving 8 bases unmatched.

The CDR3 loop is CASSRQGRNIQYF. In nucleotides, the CDR3 is TGTGCCAGCAGCCGACAGGGGCGAAACATTCAGTACTTC. V is TRBV11-2 and J is TRBJ2-4; 8 nucleotides align to TRBD1. The V gene end was trimmed by 5 bases and the J gene end by 6 bases; junction bases not matched to a gene: 3. This CDR3 contains 13 residues. CDR1 SGHAT and CDR2 FQNNGV come from the germline V gene.

The J gene is TRBJ2-7, the V gene TRBV21-1; the table's D call of TRBD1 was not tested on the DNA. TRBV21-1 is tagged as a pseudogene. The CDR3 is made up of 15 amino acids. CDR3 in amino acids: CASSNGGRDAREQYF. As DNA, the CDR3 is TGTGCCAGCAGCAATGGGGGCAGGGATGCGCGGGAGCAGTACTTC.

The rearrangement links TRBV5-4 to TRBJ2-1; 9 bases match TRBD1. This CDR3 region has 15 residues. Germline lookup yields CDR1 SGHNT and CDR2 YYREEE (reference sequence). Germline trimming cut 2 bases from V and 7 bases from J; bases unmatched to any gene: 7. The CDR3 region is CASSFPGTGLNEQFF. The CDR3 region has the DNA TGTGCCAGCAGCTTCCCCGGGACAGGGTTAAATGAGCAGTTCTTC.

The chain carries TRBV30 and TRBJ1-1; 7 positions match TRBD1. V lost 3 bases and J lost 0; bases outside the gene matches: 7. CDR1 and CDR2 from the germline V gene are GTSNPN and SVGIG (reference sequence). The CDR3 runs 15 residues. CDR3 protein: CAWRRDSFLNTEAFF. CDR3 sequence (DNA): TGTGCCTGGAGGCGGGACAGCTTTTTGAACACTGAAGCTTTCTTT. The full variable domain, rest sourced from reference TRBV30 and TRBJ1-1, is SQTIHQWPATLVQPVGSPLSLECTVEGTSNPNLYWYRQAAGRGLQLLFYSVGIGQISSEVPQNLSASRPQDRQFILSSKKLLLSDSGFYLCAWRRDSFLNTEAFFGQGTRLTVV.

This chain connects TRBV29-1 to TRBJ2-5, with TRBD1 identical over 7 bases. The CDR3 consists of 13 residues. Germline V CDR1 and CDR2: SQVTM, ANQGSEA. Losses at the gene ends were 0 bases for V and 5 bases for J; bases not matched to a gene: 3. CDR3 amino acids: CSVEEGGRETQYF. CDR3 coding DNA: TGCAGCGTTGAAGAAGGGGGCAGGGAGACCCAGTACTTC.

In its sample, this clone was seen a few times. The CDR3 loop reads CASSGDAGPSPLHF. In DNA form, the CDR3 reads TGTGCCAGCAGCGGCGATGCGGGCCCCTCACCCCTCCACTTT. The chain joins TRBV28 to TRBJ1-6; D not certain. The CDR3 is 14 amino acids. Germline V gene lookup returns CDR1 MDHEN and CDR2 SYDVKM. Trimming removed 6 bases at V and 10 bases at J, with 16 bases between. The whole variable domain, filled in from reference TRBV28 and TRBJ1-6, reads DVKVTQSSRYLVKRTGEKVFLECVQDMDHENMFWYRQDPGLGLRLIYFSYDVKMKEKGDIPEGYSVSREKKERFSLILESASTNQTSMYLCASSGDAGPSPLHFGNGTRLTVT.

This chain connects TRBV19 to TRBJ2-3; perhaps D is TRBD1 or TRBD2 (6 bases each). The V end lost 10 bases, the J end lost 2 bases, and 19 bases lay between the germline ends. There are 15 residues in the CDR3. Germline V gives CDR1 LNHDA, CDR2 SQIVND (reference sequence). As DNA, the CDR3 is TGTGCCACCAGGGGCGGGACTGGCCCCACAGATACGCAGTATTTT. It encodes CATRGGTGPTDTQYF.

The rearrangement links TRBV27 to TRBJ1-2; weak D call: TRBD1 (6 bases). V lost 6 bases and J lost 4, with 12 bases in between. This CDR3 is 13 amino acids long. Germline V gene data show CDR1 as MNHEY and CDR2 as SMNVEV (reference sequence). The CDR3 sequence is CASSAGTLYGYTF. The CDR3 nucleotides are TGTGCCAGCAGCGCCGGGACACTCTATGGCTACACCTTC.

This clone was counted a few times. The chain employs TRBV29-1 and TRBJ1-2; D may be TRBD1 (5 bases). CDR1 is SQVTM and CDR2 is ANQGSEA in the germline V gene. The V gene lost 4 bases and the J gene lost 4 bases, with 19 bases spanning the gap. The CDR3 totals 15 residues. CDR3 sequence (DNA): TGCAGCGTTGGGGAGGGGCAGGGAGTTTCCTATGGCTACACCTTC. Translation: CSVGEGQGVSYGYTF.

This clone was observed a handful of times. This sequence joins TRBV4-1 and TRBJ2-3, with TRBD1 as a possible D gene (6 bases). V was shortened by 8 bases and J by 2 bases, with 8 bases between the two germline ends. The CDR3 totals 12 residues. Germline CDR1 and CDR2: MGHRA and YSYEKL. DNA for the CDR3: TGCGCCAGCGAGGGGGACACAGATACGCAGTATTTT. Encoded protein: CASEGDTDTQYF.

The rearrangement links TRBV4-1 to TRBJ2-5, with 9 bases lining up with TRBD2. The V segment lost 0 bases and the J segment 4 bases; nucleotides outside the gene matches: 9. Germline lookup yields CDR1 MGHRA and CDR2 YSYEKL. The CDR3 contains 17 residues. This CDR3 is CASSQDIARGGAETQYF. As DNA, the CDR3 is TGCGCCAGCAGCCAAGATATAGCGCGGGGGGGCGCAGAGACCCAGTACTTC.

Comment on this clone: The same CDR3 is also encoded by other DNA sequences in this sample. This CDR3 is CASSPGPTGELFF. In DNA, the CDR3 is TGTGCCAGCAGCCCCGGACCAACGGGGGAGCTGTTTTTT. The chain employs TRBV9 and TRBJ2-2; D remains ambiguous. The CDR3 length is 13 residues. The V gene's germline CDR1 is SGDLS and CDR2 YYNGEE. V was trimmed by 4 bases and J by 8 bases, leaving 12 bases between them.

CDR3 sequence: CASSLAAGNSPLHF. The CDR3 DNA follows: TGCGCCAGCAGCTTGGCAGCAGGGAACTCACCCCTCCACTTT. The rearrangement links TRBV5-1 to TRBJ1-6; D is perhaps TRBD1 (5 bases). The CDR3 contains 14 residues. V was trimmed by 0 bases and J by 10 bases, leaving 11 bases between them. Germline CDR1 is SGHRS and CDR2 is YFSETQ.

The chain is built from TRBV19 and TRBJ1-5; a possible D gene is TRBD1 (5 bases). The CDR3 totals 14 residues. The ends were cut back, 5 bases at V and 2 bases at J, with 10 bases in the middle. Germline CDR1 reads LNHDA; CDR2 reads SQIVND (reference sequence). CDR3 DNA sequence: TGTGCCAGTAGTTTCCTAGGGGGCAATCAGCCCCAGCATTTT. It yields the protein CASSFLGGNQPQHF. Together with reference TRBV19 and TRBJ1-5, the CDR3 gives the full variable domain: DGGITQSPKYLFRKEGQNVTLSCEQNLNHDAMYWYRQDPGQGLRLIYYSQIVNDFQKGDIAEGYSVSREKKESFPLTVTSAQKNPTAFYLCASSFLGGNQPQHFGDGTRLSIL.

This chain joins TRBV5-4 and TRBJ2-2; 7 nucleotides line up with TRBD2. In germline, CDR1 is SGHNT, CDR2 YYREEE (reference sequence). The V gene end was trimmed by 2 bases and the J gene end by 1 base; junction bases not matched to a gene: 8. This CDR3 spans 17 amino acids. The CDR3 DNA follows: TGTGCCAGCAGCTTACCTAAAGGCGGGGGGAACACCGGGGAGCTGTTTTTT. Its translation is CASSLPKGGGNTGELFF.

The rearrangement joins TRBV19 to TRBJ2-3; TRBD2 might be the D (6 bases). The CDR3 consists of 15 residues. Trimming pared 6 bases from V and 2 bases from J, leaving 15 bases between. The germline CDR1 and CDR2 sequences are LNHDA and SQIVND (reference sequence). The CDR3 bases are TGTGCCAGTAGCCTTAGCGGATACAACACAGATACGCAGTATTTT. It codes for CASSLSGYNTDTQYF.

The chain's CDR3 is CASSYSGEALHF. The CDR3 region has the DNA TGTGCCAGCAGTTACTCGGGAGAGGCCCTCCACTTT. The chain couples TRBV6-5 to TRBJ1-6; the D is unclear. V lost 0 bases, J lost 14 bases, and 8 bases lay in between. Per the germline V gene, CDR1 is MNHEY and CDR2 is SVGAGI. The CDR3 consists of 12 residues.

The CDR3 protein is CASGTSGAYNEQFF. DNA for the CDR3: TGCGCCAGCGGGACTAGCGGGGCGTACAATGAGCAGTTCTTC. J is TRBJ2-1 and V is TRBV5-1; TRBD2 matches 13 bases. CDR3 length: 14 amino acids. J lost 4 bases, V lost 7 bases, and 2 bases had no gene match. Germline loops: CDR1 SGHRS, CDR2 YFSETQ.

The rearrangement links TRBV6-5 to TRBJ1-6; 7 bases are shared with TRBD1. J was trimmed by 7 bases and V by 6 bases; bases with no gene match: 6. This CDR3 is 14 amino acids long. Germline V gives CDR1 MNHEY, CDR2 SVGAGI. In nucleotides, the CDR3 is TGTGCCAGCAGCGCTACAGGGGTAAATTCACCCCTCCACTTT. This gives the protein CASSATGVNSPLHF.

The rearrangement uses TRBV2 and TRBJ1-1; possible D gene TRBD1, 5 bases. The germline V gene encodes CDR1 SNHLY and CDR2 FYNNEI. The CDR3 runs to 15 residues. The V end was cut by 5 bases, the J end by 4 bases, with 17 bases between. Here the CDR3 DNA reads TGTGCCAGCAGTTACCCGCGGGGGGGAGGCACTGAAGCTTTCTTT. Protein sequence: CASSYPRGGGTEAFF. Combining the CDR3 with reference TRBV2 and TRBJ1-1 gives the whole variable domain EPEVTQTPSHQVTQMGQEVILRCVPISNHLYFYWYRQILGQKVEFLVSFYNNEISEKSEIFDDQFSVERPDGSNFTLKIRSTKLEDSAMYFCASSYPRGGGTEAFFGQGTRLTVV.